The clone carrying this T cell receptor (beta chain) was observed a handful of times. The target antigen is unknown. These data come from a study of blood T cells in healthy people across ages. Study findings and constraints: PBMCs were not sorted, which prevented a conclusive comparison of naive versus antigen-experienced cells. Correlation between TCR beta diversity and naive T cell percentage was strong.

Alongside a J-beta primer mix, a sample-barcoded 5' primer served in a second PCR lasting about 7 to 12 cycles. Every cDNA molecule bore a tag from a template-switch adaptor containing 12 random nucleotides. TCRdb called the 5' RACE reads again in MiXCR, with one record for every CDR3 protein. The table records about 1,500,000 distinct CDR3 sequences, around two fifths of them present only once. At least 7 million PBMCs were isolated per sample. The CDR3 has 13 residues. V dropped 5 bases and J dropped 10; count of bases not matched to a gene: 7. The V gene is TRBV12-3 or TRBV12-4, the J gene TRBJ2-1; 8 nucleotides match TRBD1. Sequenced sample: blood. This TCR came from a woman aged 18 to 35 in good health. The CDR3 is CASSTDRGEEQFF. CDR3 in DNA: TGTGCCAGCAGTACAGACAGGGGTGAGGAGCAGTTCTTC.